This T cell receptor (beta chain) derives from a study of blood T cells in healthy people across ages. Study outcomes and limitations: Age brought a roughly linear fall in TCR beta diversity measured per million T cells. Higher diversity, along with more naive CD4+ cells, distinguished long-lived donors from aged donors. Donor CMV status was unknown, possibly confounding expanded clonotype changes.

A second PCR of about 7 to 12 cycles used a sample-barcoded 5' primer and a J-beta primer mix. A single record per CDR3 protein comes from TCRdb applying MiXCR to the 5' RACE reads. The data show approximately 680,000 distinct CDR3 sequences, roughly 32% seen once. The V end lost 8 bases, the J end lost 6 bases, and 12 bases lay between the germline ends. The CDR3 is made up of 11 amino acids. Germline V gene lookup returns CDR1 DFQATT and CDR2 SNEGSKA (reference sequence). This clonotype occurred many times. Its antigen is unknown. Each sample had at least 7 million PBMCs isolated. This sequence originates from a woman older than 75 in good health. What was sequenced was blood. V is TRBV20-1 and J is TRBJ2-3, with D uncertain. The CDR3 DNA sequence: TGCAGTTATTACAAGGTTGATACGCAGTATTTT. Protein product: CSYYKVDTQYF.